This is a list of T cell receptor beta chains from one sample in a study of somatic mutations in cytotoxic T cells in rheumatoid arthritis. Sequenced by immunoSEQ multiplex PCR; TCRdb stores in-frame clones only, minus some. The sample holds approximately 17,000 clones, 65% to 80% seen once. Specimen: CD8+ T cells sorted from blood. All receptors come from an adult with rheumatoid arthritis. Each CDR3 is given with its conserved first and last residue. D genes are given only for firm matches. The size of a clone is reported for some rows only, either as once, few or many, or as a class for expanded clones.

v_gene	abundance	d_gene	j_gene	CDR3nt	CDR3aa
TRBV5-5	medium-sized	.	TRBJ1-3	TGTGCCAGCAGCCTTTTATCTGGAAACACCATATATTTT	CASSLLSGNTIYF
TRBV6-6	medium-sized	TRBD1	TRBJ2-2	TGTGCCACTGAGACAGGGCAGGGCGGGGAGCTGTTTTTT	CATETGQGGELFF
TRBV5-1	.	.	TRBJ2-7	TGCGCCAGCAGCTTGGGTTCGGAGTTCTACGAGCAGTACTTC	CASSLGSEFYEQYF
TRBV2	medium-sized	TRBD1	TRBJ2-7	TGTGCCAGCAGTGACCCGACAGGGGAGGCCTACGAGCAGTACTTC	CASSDPTGEAYEQYF
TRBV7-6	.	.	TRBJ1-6	TGTGCCAGCAAAAACCGGGAAAATAATTCACCCCTCCACTTT	CASKNRENNSPLHF
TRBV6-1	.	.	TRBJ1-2	TGTGCCAGCAGTGAAGCGCCCCGACCCAATAACTATGGCTACACCTTC	CASSEAPRPNNYGYTF
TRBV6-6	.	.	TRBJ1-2	TGTGCCAGCAGCCCCAGCTATGGCTACACCTTC	CASSPSYGYTF
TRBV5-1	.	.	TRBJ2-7	TGCGCCAGCAGATTGGGTTTAACAACCTACGAGCAGTACTTC	CASRLGLTTYEQYF
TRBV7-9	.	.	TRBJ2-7	TGTGCCAGCAGCTCAGGACAGAGAGCCTACGAGCAGTACTTC	CASSSGQRAYEQYF
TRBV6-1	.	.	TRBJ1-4	TGTGCCAGCAGTGAAGGAGGGGGGGGCGCTTATGAAAAACTGTTTTTT	CASSEGGGGAYEKLFF
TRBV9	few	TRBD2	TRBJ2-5	TGTGCCAGCAGCCCCCACCAGACTAGCGGGCAAGAGACCCAGTACTTC	CASSPHQTSGQETQYF
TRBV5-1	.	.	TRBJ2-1	TGCGCCAGCAGCTTGTTGCGAACGGACGATGAGCAGTTCTTC	CASSLLRTDDEQFF
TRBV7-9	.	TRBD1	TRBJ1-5	TGTGCCAGCAGCTCGCTCGGACAGGATGATCAGCCCCAGCATTTT	CASSSLGQDDQPQHF
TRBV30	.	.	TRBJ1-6	TGTGCCTCGTCACCCCTCCACTTT	CASSPLHF
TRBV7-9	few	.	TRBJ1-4	TGTGCCAGCAGCTTAGTAATTGGACTTGGGCTGTTTTTT	CASSLVIGLGLFF
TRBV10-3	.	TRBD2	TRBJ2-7	TGTGCCATCAATCCCGGGGGGGGCCCCACCTACGAGCAGTACTTC	CAINPGGGPTYEQYF
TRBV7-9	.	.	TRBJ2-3	TGTGCCAGCAGCTTATTTGGACTATACACAGATACGCAGTATTTT	CASSLFGLYTDTQYF
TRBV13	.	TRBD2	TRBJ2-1	TGTGCCAGCAGCCCCCGGACTAGCGGGGTGAATGAGCAGTTCTTC	CASSPRTSGVNEQFF
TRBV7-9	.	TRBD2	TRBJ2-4	TGTGCCAGCAGCTTAGGGCGGGAGATAGCCAAAAACATTCAGTACTTC	CASSLGREIAKNIQYF
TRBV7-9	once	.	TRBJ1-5	TGTGCCAGCAGCTTAGCAGCGCGGCAGCCCCAGCATTTT	CASSLAARQPQHF
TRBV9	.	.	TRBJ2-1	TGTGCCAGCAGCGTAGTCACCGATAGCTCCTACAATGAGCAGTTCTTC	CASSVVTDSSYNEQFF
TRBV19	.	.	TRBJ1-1	TGTGCCAGTAGTCCGGGACGAGGGACTGAAGCTTTCTTT	CASSPGRGTEAFF
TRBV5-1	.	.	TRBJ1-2	TGCGCCAGCAGCTTGGAAGGAGGAAGTGGCTACACCTTC	CASSLEGGSGYTF
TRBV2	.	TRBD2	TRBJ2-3	TGTGCCAACAGACTAGCGGGGCAAAAAGATACGCAGTATTTT	CANRLAGQKDTQYF
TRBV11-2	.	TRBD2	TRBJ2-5	TGTGCCAGCAGCGGGCGGGGGGGCGTTGAGACCCAGTACTTC	CASSGRGGVETQYF
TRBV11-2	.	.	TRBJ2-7	TGTGCCAGCAGCTTAGATGCAGGGGCCTACGAGCAGTACTTC	CASSLDAGAYEQYF
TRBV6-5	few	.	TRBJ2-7	TGTGCCAGCAGTTACTCCGGGGACGCAACCGAGCAGTACTTC	CASSYSGDATEQYF
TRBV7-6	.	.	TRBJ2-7	TGTGCCAGCAGCTTACAGGGGCAGGACGAGCAGTACTTC	CASSLQGQDEQYF
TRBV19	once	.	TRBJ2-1	TGTGCCACCTCCCAGGGAACAGGGAATGAGCAGTTCTTC	CATSQGTGNEQFF
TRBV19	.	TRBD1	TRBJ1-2	TGTGCCAGTGGGACAGGTGCTGGCTACACCTTC	CASGTGAGYTF
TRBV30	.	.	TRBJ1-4	TGTGCCTGGCTGTCTAACGGGATTCTGTTTTTT	CAWLSNGILFF
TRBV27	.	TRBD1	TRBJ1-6	TGTGCCAGCAGTTTAGCCGGGACAGGGTCTTCACCCCTCCACTTT	CASSLAGTGSSPLHF
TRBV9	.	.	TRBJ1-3	TGTGCCAGCAGCTGGGGGGGGGGACACCCGAGCTCTGGAAACACCATATATTTT	CASSWGGGHPSSGNTIYF
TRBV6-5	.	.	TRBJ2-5	TGTGCCAGCAGTTACTCACAGGGGGGGGAGACCCAGTACTTC	CASSYSQGGETQYF
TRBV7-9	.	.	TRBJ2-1	TGTGCCAGCAGCTTACGACAGTTCAATGAGCAGTTCTTC	CASSLRQFNEQFF
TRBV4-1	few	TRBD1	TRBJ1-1	TGCGCCAGCAGCCGGAAACAGGGGGAGAACACTGAAGCTTTCTTT	CASSRKQGENTEAFF
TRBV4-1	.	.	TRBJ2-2	TGCGCCAGCAGCCAAGGCAGTTATGAAGCCGGGGAGCTGTTTTTT	CASSQGSYEAGELFF
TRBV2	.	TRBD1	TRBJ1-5	TGTGCCAGCACCTCGGACAGGGACGTGAATCAGCCCCAGCATTTT	CASTSDRDVNQPQHF
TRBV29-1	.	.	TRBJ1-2	TGCAGCGCTACCACAGGGCCCTATGGCTACACCTTC	CSATTGPYGYTF
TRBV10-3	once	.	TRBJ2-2	TGTGCCATCATGCAAGGGGCCGGGGAGCTGTTTTTT	CAIMQGAGELFF
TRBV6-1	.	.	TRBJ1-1	TGTGCCCAGCGTGAAACGGGCAACACTGAAGCTTTCTTT	CAQRETGNTEAFF
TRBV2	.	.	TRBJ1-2	TGTGCCAACCAAAACGGGCGCATCTATGGCTACACCTTC	CANQNGRIYGYTF
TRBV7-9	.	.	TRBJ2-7	TGTGCCACCGCAGCAGGGAGTTACGAGCAGTACTTC	CATAAGSYEQYF
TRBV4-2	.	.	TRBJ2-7	TGTGCCAGCAGCCCTGGGAAAGGCCCCTCCTACGAGCAGTACTTC	CASSPGKGPSYEQYF
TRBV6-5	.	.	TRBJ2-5	TGTGCCAGCAGTTACTCTGGACCACCCATAACCCAGTACTTC	CASSYSGPPITQYF
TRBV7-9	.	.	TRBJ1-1	TGTGCCAGCAGCTTGGGGCAGTCTGAAGCTTTCTTT	CASSLGQSEAFF
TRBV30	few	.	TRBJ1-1	TGTGCCTGGAGCCCTCCCGGGAAGCGCACTGAAGCTTTCTTT	CAWSPPGKRTEAFF
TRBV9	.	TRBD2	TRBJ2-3	TGTGCCAGCAGCGTAGTCGGGGGGAGCACAGATACGCAGTATTTT	CASSVVGGSTDTQYF
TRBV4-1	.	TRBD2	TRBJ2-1	TGCGCCAGCAGCGGGGGCGGGGGGGCCCTAGATGAGCAGTTCTTC	CASSGGGGALDEQFF